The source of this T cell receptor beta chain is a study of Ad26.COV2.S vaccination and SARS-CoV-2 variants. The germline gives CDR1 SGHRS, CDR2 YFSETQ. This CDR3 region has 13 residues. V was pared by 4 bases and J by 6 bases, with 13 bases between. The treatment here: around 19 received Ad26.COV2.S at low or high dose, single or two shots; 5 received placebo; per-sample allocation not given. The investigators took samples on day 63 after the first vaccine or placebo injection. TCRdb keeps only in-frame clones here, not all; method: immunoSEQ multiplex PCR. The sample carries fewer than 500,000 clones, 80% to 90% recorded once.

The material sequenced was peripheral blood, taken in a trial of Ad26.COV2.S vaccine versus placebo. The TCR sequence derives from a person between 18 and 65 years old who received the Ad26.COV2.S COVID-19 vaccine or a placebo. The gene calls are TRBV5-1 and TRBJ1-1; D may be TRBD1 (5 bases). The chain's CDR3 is CASSDQGAAEAFF. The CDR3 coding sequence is TGCGCCAGCAGCGATCAGGGTGCGGCTGAAGCTTTCTTT.